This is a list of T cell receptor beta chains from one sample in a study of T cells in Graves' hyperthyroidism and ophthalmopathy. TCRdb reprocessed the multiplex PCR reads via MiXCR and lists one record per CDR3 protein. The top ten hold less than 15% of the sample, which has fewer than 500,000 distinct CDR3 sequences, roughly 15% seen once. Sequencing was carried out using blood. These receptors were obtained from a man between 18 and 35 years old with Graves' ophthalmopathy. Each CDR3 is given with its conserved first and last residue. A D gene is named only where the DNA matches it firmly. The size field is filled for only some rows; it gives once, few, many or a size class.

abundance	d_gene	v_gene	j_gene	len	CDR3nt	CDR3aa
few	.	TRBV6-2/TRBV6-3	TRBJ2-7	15	TGTGCCAGCAGTTACTCCGGGACACCCCAGGGACAGCAGTACTTC	CASSYSGTPQGQQYF
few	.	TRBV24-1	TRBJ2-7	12	TGTGCCACCAGTGATTTCGGGGACGAGCAGTACTTC	CATSDFGDEQYF
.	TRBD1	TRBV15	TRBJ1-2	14	TGTGCCACCAGCAGACTCGACAGGGAATATGGCTACACCTTC	CATSRLDREYGYTF
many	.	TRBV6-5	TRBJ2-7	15	TGTGCCAGCAGTTACTCGGGGGGGGCCACCTACGAGCAGTACTTC	CASSYSGGATYEQYF
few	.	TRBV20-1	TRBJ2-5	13	TGCAGTGCTGTCTCAGGGGTTCAAGAGACCCAGTACTTC	CSAVSGVQETQYF
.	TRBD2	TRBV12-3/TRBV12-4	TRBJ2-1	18	TGTGCCAGCAGTGCGGGGACTAGCGGGGGGGCCTTTTACAATGAGCAGTTCTTC	CASSAGTSGGAFYNEQFF
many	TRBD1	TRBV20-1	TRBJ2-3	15	TGCAGTGCTAGTAACAGGGGGCAAAGGGCAGATACGCAGTATTTT	CSASNRGQRADTQYF
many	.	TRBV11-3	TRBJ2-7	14	TGTGCCAGCAGCTTAGGTGGCAGAAACTGGGAGCAGTACTTC	CASSLGGRNWEQYF
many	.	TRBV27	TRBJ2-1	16	TGTGCCACCAGGTCTTTTGACCTTAGCTCCTACAATGAGCAGTTCTTC	CATRSFDLSSYNEQFF
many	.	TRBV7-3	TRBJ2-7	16	TGTGCCAGCAGCTTAGATGGAGGCGGGACTCCCTACGAGCAGTACTTC	CASSLDGGGTPYEQYF
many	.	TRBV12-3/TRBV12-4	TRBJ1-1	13	TGTGCCAGCAGTTCTCGGATGAACACTGAAGCTTTCTTT	CASSSRMNTEAFF
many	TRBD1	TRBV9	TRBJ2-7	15	TGTGCCAGCAGCTCTCCGGGACAGGGGTTATGCGAGCAGTACTTC	CASSSPGQGLCEQYF
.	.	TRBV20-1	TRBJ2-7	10	TGCAGTGCTAGATCGTATGAGCAGTACTTC	CSARSYEQYF
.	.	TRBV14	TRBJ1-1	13	TGTGCCAGCAGCCAGAAGTCGCTTGCGGGGGCTTTCTTT	CASSQKSLAGAFF
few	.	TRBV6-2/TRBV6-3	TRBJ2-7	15	TGTGCCAGCAGTCCCTCCGCTAACGCCTACAATGAGCAGTACTTC	CASSPSANAYNEQYF
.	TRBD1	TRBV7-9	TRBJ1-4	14	TGTGCCAGCAGCTCCGGGACAGGGTGGGAAAAACTGTTTTTT	CASSSGTGWEKLFF
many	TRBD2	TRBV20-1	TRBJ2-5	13	TGCAGTGCTAGAGATAGCGGGGTGGAGACCCAGTACTTC	CSARDSGVETQYF
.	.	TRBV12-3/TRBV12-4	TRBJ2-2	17	TGTACCAGCAGTGTCGTGAGCGGACGGCCCAGCTCCGGGGAGCTGTTTTTT	CTSSVVSGRPSSGELFF
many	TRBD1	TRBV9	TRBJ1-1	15	TGTGCCAGCAGCGCAAGCCAGGGGGCGAACACTGAAGCTTTCTTT	CASSASQGANTEAFF
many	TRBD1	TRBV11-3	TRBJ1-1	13	TGTGCCAGCAGCACACAGGGGTACACTGAAGCTTTCTTT	CASSTQGYTEAFF
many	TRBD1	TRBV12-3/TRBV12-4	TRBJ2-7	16	TGTGCCAGCAGCCCAACCCGGGACAGGGGGGGTTACGAGCAGTACTTC	CASSPTRDRGGYEQYF
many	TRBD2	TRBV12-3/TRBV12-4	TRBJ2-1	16	TGTGCCAGCAGTTTGTGGGGGGGGAACTCCTACAATGAGCAGTTCTTC	CASSLWGGNSYNEQFF
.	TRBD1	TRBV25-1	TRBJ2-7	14	TGTGCCAGCAGGGTGACAGGGGGCGGATACGAGCAGTACTTC	CASRVTGGGYEQYF
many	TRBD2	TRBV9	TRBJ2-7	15	TGTGCCAGCAGCGACCGACTAGCGGGACGGGACGAGCAGTACTTC	CASSDRLAGRDEQYF
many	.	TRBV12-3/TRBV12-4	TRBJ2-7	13	TGTGCCAGCAGCACCCGGGACACCAACGAGCAGTACTTC	CASSTRDTNEQYF
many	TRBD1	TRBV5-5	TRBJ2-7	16	TGTGCCAGCAGCTTCCAACCCGGGACAGCAGCCTACGAGCAGTACTTC	CASSFQPGTAAYEQYF
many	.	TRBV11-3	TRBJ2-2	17	TGTGCCAGCAGCTTACAGGTGTGGGGGACAAACACCGGGGAGCTGTTTTTT	CASSLQVWGTNTGELFF
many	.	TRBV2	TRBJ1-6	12	TGTGCCAGCAGTGTAAGGAATTCACCCCTCCACTTT	CASSVRNSPLHF
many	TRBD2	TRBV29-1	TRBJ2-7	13	TGCAGCGTTGAATCTAGCGGGAGGTTCGAGCAGTACTTC	CSVESSGRFEQYF
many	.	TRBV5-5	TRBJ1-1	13	TGTGCGGATTCCGTAGACCTCAACACTGAAGCTTTCTTT	CADSVDLNTEAFF
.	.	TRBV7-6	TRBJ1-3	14	TGTGCCAGCAGCTTCGGGAGCACTGGAAACACCATATATTTT	CASSFGSTGNTIYF
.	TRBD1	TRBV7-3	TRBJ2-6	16	TGTGCCAGCAACCCGGGACAGGGTCCTGGGGCCAACGTCCTGACTTTC	CASNPGQGPGANVLTF
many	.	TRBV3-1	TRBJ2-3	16	TGTGCCAGCAGCCCAGACGTGGGGGGGCCCACAGATACGCAGTATTTT	CASSPDVGGPTDTQYF
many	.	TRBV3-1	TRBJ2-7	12	TGTGCCAGCAATTCCGAAGGACTTAAGCAGTACTTC	CASNSEGLKQYF
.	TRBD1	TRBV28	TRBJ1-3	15	TGTGCCAGCACCCTTGGGACAGGGTCTGGAAACACCATATATTTT	CASTLGTGSGNTIYF
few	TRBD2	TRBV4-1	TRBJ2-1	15	TGCGCCAGCAGCGTACTAGCGGGGGGGCCGGAAGAGCAGTTCTTC	CASSVLAGGPEEQFF
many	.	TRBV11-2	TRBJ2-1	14	TGTGCCAGCAGCTTAGAAACGGCCTACAATGAGCAGTTCTTC	CASSLETAYNEQFF
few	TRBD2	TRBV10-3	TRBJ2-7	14	TGTGCCATCAGTGAGTGGAGCGGGACTCTCGAGCAGTACTTC	CAISEWSGTLEQYF
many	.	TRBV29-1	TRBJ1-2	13	TGCAGCGTTGAAAAGGACTACCGCGGGGGCTACACCTTC	CSVEKDYRGGYTF
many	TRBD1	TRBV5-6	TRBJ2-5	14	TGTGCCAGCAGCCCAGACAGGGTCTGGGAGACCCAGTACTTC	CASSPDRVWETQYF
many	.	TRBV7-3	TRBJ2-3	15	TGTGCCAGCAGCTTTCCGGGGGGCTCGTCGGATACGCAGTATTTT	CASSFPGGSSDTQYF
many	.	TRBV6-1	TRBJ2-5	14	TGTGCCAGCAGTGTATTGGAAGGATCCGAGACCCAGTACTTC	CASSVLEGSETQYF
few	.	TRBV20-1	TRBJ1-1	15	TGCAGTGCTAGACGTATTTACAGGGCGGAGGATGAAGCTTTCTTT	CSARRIYRAEDEAFF
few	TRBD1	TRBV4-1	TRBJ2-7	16	TGCGCCAGCAGCCAATATGAGACAGGGTATTTTGACGAGCAGTACTTC	CASSQYETGYFDEQYF
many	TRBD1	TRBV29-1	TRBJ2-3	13	TGCAGCGTTGTATACAGGGGAACAGATACGCAGTATTTT	CSVVYRGTDTQYF
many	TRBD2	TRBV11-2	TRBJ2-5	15	TGTGCCAGCAGCTTAAGGCCAGCGGGGCAAGAGACCCAGTACTTC	CASSLRPAGQETQYF